The clone carrying this TCR beta chain appeared many times. This entry comes from a study of patients with pleural tuberculosis. MiXCR, applied by TCRdb to the reads, yields one record per CDR3 protein. This table holds approximately 50,000 distinct CDR3 sequences, under 8.5% found once. V lost 3 bases to trimming and J lost 3 bases, with 5 bases between them. Germline-derived CDR1 and CDR2 are MNHEY and SVGEGT. The length of the CDR3 is 12 residues. The TCR comes from a human donor with pleural tuberculosis. The chain recombines TRBV6-2 or TRBV6-3 with TRBJ2-5; the D is unclear. The CDR3 nucleotides are TGTGCCAGCAGTTATGAGGAAGAGACCCAGTACTTC. Translation: CASSYEEETQYF.